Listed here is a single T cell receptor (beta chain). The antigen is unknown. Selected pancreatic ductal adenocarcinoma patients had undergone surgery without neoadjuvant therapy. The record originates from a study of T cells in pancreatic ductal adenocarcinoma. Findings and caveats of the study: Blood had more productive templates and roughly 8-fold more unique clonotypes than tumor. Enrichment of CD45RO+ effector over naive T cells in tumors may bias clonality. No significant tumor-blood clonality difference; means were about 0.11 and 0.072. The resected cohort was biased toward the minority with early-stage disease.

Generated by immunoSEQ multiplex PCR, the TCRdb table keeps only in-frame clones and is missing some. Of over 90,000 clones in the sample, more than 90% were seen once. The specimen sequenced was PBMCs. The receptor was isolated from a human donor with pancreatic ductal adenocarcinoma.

The CDR3, as DNA: TGTGCCAGCAGCTTGGCCAGGACAGGGGGCTTCGAGCAGTACTTC. As protein: CASSLARTGGFEQYF. J is TRBJ2-7 and V is TRBV5-6, with 11 bases identical to TRBD1. The trim removed 0 bases at V and 6 bases at J, leaving 5 bases unmatched. The CDR3 has 15 amino acids. The germline CDR1 and CDR2 sequences are SGHDT and YYEEEE.